The next 31 T cell receptor beta chains were all read from a single sample in a study of T cells in Graves' hyperthyroidism and ophthalmopathy. Using RNA transcripts as the source, TCR beta CDR3 regions were amplified. The study used the HTBI primer set for a first-round RT-PCR of the TCR CDR3. TCRdb redid the calling of the multiplex PCR reads with MiXCR, one entry per CDR3 protein. This repertoire shows 94,000 or so distinct CDR3 sequences, about 51% found once; its top ten account for roughly 27%. The sequenced sample was blood. The receptor set was obtained from a woman in her 40s with Graves' hyperthyroidism.

The table lists this clonotype with many counts. The chain carries TRBV10-3 and TRBJ1-4, with a possible D match to TRBD1 (6 bases). V lost 4 bases and J lost 8, with 14 bases in between. The CDR3 sequence is 14 residues long. CDR1 and CDR2 (germline): ENHRY, SYGVKD. The DNA for the CDR3 is TGTGCCATCAGTGCCCAGGGGAAGCAAGAAAAACTGTTTTTT. Translated: CAISAQGKQEKLFF.

This clonotype was counted ten times or more. The V call is TRBV29-1, the J call TRBJ2-5; D tentatively reads TRBD1 or TRBD2 (6 bases each). From germline, CDR1 is SQVTM and CDR2 ANQGSEA. The CDR3 is 16 residues long. V dropped 4 bases and J dropped 6 bases, with 24 bases sitting between them. The CDR3 loop reads CSVAPPVGGGLQTQYF. DNA of the CDR3: TGCAGCGTTGCGCCCCCCGTGGGGGGCGGCTTGCAGACCCAGTACTTC.

The chain recombines TRBV7-4 with TRBJ2-5; tentative D call: TRBD2 (6 bases). Trimming shortened V by 3 bases and J by 5 bases, and 13 bases separated the two germline ends. The CDR3 extends over 14 amino acids. The germline V gene encodes CDR1 SGHVT and CDR2 SQSDAQ. Written as DNA, the CDR3 is TGTGCCAGCAGCTTTACCCCTAGCGTGGAGACCCAGTACTTC. Amino acid sequence: CASSFTPSVETQYF. Full variable domain (remainder filled in from reference TRBV7-4 and TRBJ2-5): GAGVSQSPRYKVAKRGRDVALRCDSISGHVTLYWYRQTLGQGSEVLTYSQSDAQRDKSGRPSGRFSAERPERSVSTLKIQRTEQGDSAVYLCASSFTPSVETQYFGPGTRLLVL.

In its sample, this clonotype was seen a few times. The genes are TRBV30 and TRBJ2-2; TRBD2 agrees at 12 bases. The CDR3 covers 16 residues. Germline-derived CDR1 and CDR2 are GTSNPN and SVGIG (reference sequence). V lost 2 bases, J lost 4 bases, and 5 bases stayed unmatched. The CDR3: CAWSPPSGRATGELFF. CDR3 bases: TGTGCCTGGAGTCCTCCTAGCGGGAGGGCCACCGGGGAGCTGTTTTTT. Full variable domain (outside the CDR3, taken from reference TRBV30 and TRBJ2-2): SQTIHQWPATLVQPVGSPLSLECTVEGTSNPNLYWYRQAAGRGLQLLFYSVGIGQISSEVPQNLSASRPQDRQFILSSKKLLLSDSGFYLCAWSPPSGRATGELFFGEGSRLTVL.

This clonotype was recorded at least ten times. The genes are TRBV20-1 and TRBJ1-4, with TRBD1 identical over 7 bases. The junction had 5 bases not matched to a gene; V was cut back by 6 bases and J by 4 bases. The CDR3 has 13 amino acids. Germline values: CDR1 DFQATT, CDR2 SNEGSKA (reference sequence). CDR3 nucleotide sequence: TGCAGTGCCGTTCCAGGGGGTAATGAAAAACTGTTTTTT. As protein: CSAVPGGNEKLFF.

Comment on this clonotype: Possible read error: a much larger clone is one base away. The chain uses TRBV19 and TRBJ1-4, with unresolved D. Germline loops: CDR1 LNHDA, CDR2 SQIVND (reference sequence). Trimming stripped 5 bases from V and 7 bases from J, with 5 bases between. This CDR3 is 11 amino acids long. CDR3 loop: CASSRSEKLFF. DNA for the CDR3: TGTGCCAGTAGTCGAAGTGAAAAACTGTTTTTT. Full variable domain (remainder filled in from reference TRBV19 and TRBJ1-4): DGGITQSPKYLFRKEGQNVTLSCEQNLNHDAMYWYRQDPGQGLRLIYYSQIVNDFQKGDIAEGYSVSREKKESFPLTVTSAQKNPTAFYLCASSRSEKLFFGSGTQLSVL.

This clonotype was counted many times. The V and J genes are TRBV12-5 and TRBJ2-3, with D unclear. Germline V gene lookup returns CDR1 LGHNT and CDR2 FRNRAP. V lost 1 base and J 3 bases, leaving 17 bases between the germline ends. The CDR3 is made up of 17 amino acids. This CDR3 reads CASGLALDRSLTDTQYF. The DNA of the CDR3 is TGTGCTAGTGGTTTGGCCCTTGATAGGAGTTTAACAGATACGCAGTATTTT.

The chain carries TRBV7-9 and TRBJ2-2; the D gene is possibly TRBD2 (5 bases). The germline CDR1 and CDR2 sequences are SEHNR and FQNEAQ (reference sequence). The germline V and J ends were trimmed by 5 bases and 3 bases, with 13 bases remaining between them. There are 15 residues in the CDR3. In DNA, the CDR3 is TGTGCCAGCAGCGAGGCGGGCTGGGACACCGGGGAGCTGTTTTTT. It codes for CASSEAGWDTGELFF.

The V and J genes are TRBV6-6 and TRBJ2-5; D is undetermined. Looked up from germline, CDR1 is MNHNY and CDR2 is SVGAGI (reference sequence). V was cut by 8 bases and J by 9 bases, with 22 bases left in between. The CDR3 extends over 14 amino acids. CDR3 bases: TGTGCCAGCGGTGATGGGTATAGCAATCAGCCCCAGTACTTC. Its translation is CASGDGYSNQPQYF.

The rearrangement uses TRBV20-1 and TRBJ1-2; D unclear. Germline assignment: CDR1 DFQATT and CDR2 SNEGSKA (reference sequence). Trimming took off 6 bases at V and 0 bases at J, with 14 bases between the two ends. This CDR3 region has 14 residues. The CDR3 reads CSALSKGSNYGYTF. DNA of the CDR3: TGCAGTGCCCTAAGCAAGGGCTCTAACTATGGCTACACCTTC.

The chain couples TRBV11-2 to TRBJ1-6; a possible D gene is TRBD1 (5 bases). The V gene lost 3 bases and the J gene lost 7 bases, with 10 bases spanning the gap. Germline V CDR1 and CDR2: SGHAT, FQNNGV. The CDR3 is 14 residues long. The DNA of the CDR3 is TGTGCCAGCAGCTTGCAGGGAGGAAATTCACCCCTCCACTTT. This encodes CASSLQGGNSPLHF.

The chain employs TRBV29-1 and TRBJ2-7, with 10 bases that match TRBD2. The ends lost 5 bases at V and 2 bases at J; junction bases unmatched: 6. CDR3 length: 14 amino acids. Germline CDR1 is SQVTM and CDR2 is ANQGSEA. The CDR3 reads CSVTGLAPTYEQYF. The CDR3 DNA sequence: TGCAGCGTTACGGGACTAGCGCCGACCTACGAGCAGTACTTC.

This clonotype occurred many times. This clone may be a read error of a much larger clone one base away. This sequence joins TRBV7-8 and TRBJ2-7; 8 nucleotides align to TRBD1. Germline lookup yields CDR1 SGHVS and CDR2 FQNEAQ. The CDR3 is 15 amino acids. V trimming: 8 bases; J trimming: 1 base; junction bases outside the gene matches: 10. This CDR3 is CASGQGGQESYEQYF. The CDR3 region has the DNA TGTGCCAGCGGCCAGGGGGGACAGGAGTCCTACGAGCAGTACTTC. The variable domain in full, with the rest retrieved from reference TRBV7-8 and TRBJ2-7, is GAGVSQSPRYKVAKRGQDVALRCDPISGHVSLFWYQQALGQGPEFLTYFQNEAQLDKSGLPSDRFFAERPEGSVSTLKIQRTQQEDSAVYLCASGQGGQESYEQYFGPGTRLTVT.

With regard to this clonotype: A much more abundant neighbour one base away suggests this may be a read error. This chain joins TRBV7-9 and TRBJ2-6; D might be TRBD1 (5 bases). This CDR3 comprises 15 residues. Germline loops: CDR1 SEHNR, CDR2 FQNEAQ (reference sequence). CDR3 sequence (DNA): TGTGCCAGCAGCTTGGAGTCTTCTGGGGCCAACGCCCTGACTTTC. Translation: CASSLESSGANALTF.

This clonotype is medium-sized by share. The rearrangement joins TRBV2 to TRBJ1-2; D unresolved. Germline V gives CDR1 SNHLY, CDR2 FYNNEI. This CDR3 is built from 13 residues. The V gene lost 4 bases and the J gene lost 1 base, with 7 bases spanning the gap. For the CDR3, the DNA is TGTGCCAGCAGTGCTACCAATAACTATGGCTACACCTTC. Residues: CASSATNNYGYTF.

The chain recombines TRBV20-1 with TRBJ2-7, with D tentatively TRBD1 (5 bases). The CDR3 loop spans 15 amino acids. Between the trimmed V and J ends, which lost 0 bases and 6 bases, there was a span of 18 bases. Germline V gives CDR1 DFQATT, CDR2 SNEGSKA (reference sequence). The CDR3 DNA reads TGCAGTGCTAGAGATCCCGGGCAGGGATTGCGCGAGCAGTACTTC. Translating gives CSARDPGQGLREQYF.

This clonotype was seen once. V usage is TRBV25-1 and J usage is TRBJ1-1, with no clear D. The CDR3 is 16 amino acids. Germline CDR1 reads MGHDK; CDR2 reads SYGVNS. The V gene lost 1 base and the J gene lost 0 bases, with 12 bases spanning the gap. The CDR3 loop is CASSEWRLSMNTEAFF. Written as DNA, the CDR3 is TGTGCCAGCAGTGAATGGAGGCTAAGTATGAACACTGAAGCTTTCTTT.

V is TRBV20-1 and J is TRBJ2-5, with 7 bases fitting TRBD1. The V gene end was trimmed by 7 bases and the J gene end by 1 base; junction bases not matched to a gene: 12. CDR3 size: 15 residues. Germline CDR1 DFQATT, CDR2 SNEGSKA (reference sequence). The DNA for the CDR3 is TGCAGTGTTTATGCGCCCGGGACAGCCCAAGAGACCCAGTACTTC. Protein: CSVYAPGTAQETQYF.

V is TRBV9 and J is TRBJ2-5, with 10 bases lining up with TRBD2. The CDR3 extends over 14 amino acids. The trim removed 3 bases at V and 5 bases at J, leaving 4 bases unmatched. Germline V CDR1 and CDR2: SGDLS, YYNGEE. This CDR3 is CASSGASGSETQYF. The CDR3 nucleotides are TGTGCCAGCAGCGGGGCTAGCGGGAGTGAGACCCAGTACTTC.

The CDR3 nucleotides read TGCGCCAGCAGCCAAGATAGAGGGGCCTACGAGCATTTT. Translation: CASSQDRGAYEHF. The gene calls are TRBV4-1 and TRBJ1-5, with a weak D call TRBD1 (5 bases). The CDR3 covers 13 residues. CDR1 and CDR2 from the germline V gene are MGHRA and YSYEKL. V shed 0 bases and J shed 14 bases, with 14 bases lying between them.

This chain connects TRBV29-1 to TRBJ1-4, with 12 bases lining up with TRBD1. The CDR3 is made up of 14 amino acids. Germline values: CDR1 SQVTM, CDR2 ANQGSEA. V shed 5 bases, J shed 8 bases, and the junction held 6 bases outside the gene matches. CDR3 region: CSVPGQGAWEKLFF. DNA for the CDR3: TGCAGCGTTCCGGGACAGGGGGCTTGGGAAAAACTGTTTTTT.

The rearrangement joins TRBV9 to TRBJ1-1, with TRBD1 as a possible D gene (5 bases). Germline V gene data show CDR1 as SGDLS and CDR2 as YYNGEE. V was pared by 0 bases and J by 2 bases, with 14 bases between. This CDR3 contains 16 residues. CDR3 nucleotides: TGTGCCAGCAGCGTAGAGGGCGGGACGGTCAACACTGAAGCTTTCTTT. Its protein is CASSVEGGTVNTEAFF.

With respect to this clonotype: A read error is likely, as this CDR3 ends without the conserved phenylalanine or tryptophan. The DNA is omitted, as the CDR3 cannot be located on it reliably, and the CDR3 follows TCRdb's listing. The chain is built from TRBV7-9 and TRBJ2-5. Germline CDR1 and CDR2: SEHNR and FQNEAQ (reference sequence). The CDR3 is 8 amino acids long, termini counted. The CDR3 here is CASSLASS.

This clonotype has a count of ten or more. The chain has TRBV7-9 and TRBJ1-2; D is unclear. Per the germline V gene, CDR1 is SEHNR and CDR2 is FQNEAQ (reference sequence). The CDR3 length is 12 residues. V was cut by 3 bases and J by 11 bases, with 13 bases left in between. This CDR3 is CASSFRTTWYTF. CDR3 DNA: TGTGCCAGCAGCTTCCGGACTACATGGTACACCTTC.

Here the CDR3 reads CASSQGSLNSPLHF. Here the CDR3 DNA reads TGTGCCAGCAGCCAGGGTAGCCTTAATTCACCCCTCCACTTT. This chain joins TRBV9 and TRBJ1-6, with D possibly matching TRBD1 (5 bases). CDR1 is SGDLS and CDR2 is YYNGEE in the germline V gene. The length of the CDR3 is 14 residues. Trimming removed 4 bases from V and 6 bases from J, with 11 bases in between.

The CDR3 loop is CASSSQGRTDEKLFF. CDR3 sequence (DNA): TGTGCCAGCAGCTCCCAGGGGAGGACGGATGAAAAACTGTTTTTT. The chain links TRBV7-3 to TRBJ1-4; tentatively, D is TRBD1 (6 bases). The CDR3 spans 15 residues. V shed 4 bases and J shed 6 bases, with 15 bases lying between them. CDR1 is SGHTA and CDR2 is FQGTGA in the germline V gene.

This chain uses TRBV9 with TRBJ2-7; 10 bases agree with TRBD1. V lost 7 bases, J lost 3 bases, and 7 bases stayed unmatched. CDR1 SGDLS and CDR2 YYNGEE come from the germline V gene. The CDR3 extends over 14 amino acids. CDR3 amino acids: CASSPGTGDYEQYF. DNA for the CDR3: TGTGCCAGCTCACCGGGGACAGGGGACTACGAGCAGTACTTC.

The table lists this clonotype with a few counts. The V call is TRBV6-5, the J call TRBJ1-5, with 8 bases aligning to TRBD1. Germline lookup yields CDR1 MNHEY and CDR2 SVGAGI. The CDR3 loop spans 14 amino acids. V lost 10 bases to trimming and J lost 1 base; unmatched junction nucleotides: 6. The CDR3 nucleotides read TGTGCCACCCAGGGACAGGCCAGCAATCAGCCCCAGCATTTT. As protein: CATQGQASNQPQHF.

This clonotype turned up a few times. This sequence joins TRBV29-1 and TRBJ1-1, with D hard to call. The CDR3 contains 13 residues. The V gene's germline CDR1 is SQVTM and CDR2 ANQGSEA. Between the trimmed V and J ends, which lost 8 bases and 0 bases, there was a span of 13 bases. The CDR3 region is CSQGRSMNTEAFF. The CDR3, as DNA: TGCAGCCAAGGACGAAGCATGAACACTGAAGCTTTCTTT.

This clonotype was found many times. The rearrangement links TRBV29-1 to TRBJ1-2, with a weak D call TRBD1 (5 bases). Per the germline V gene, CDR1 is SQVTM and CDR2 is ANQGSEA. Trimming pared 4 bases from V and 8 bases from J, leaving 11 bases between. The CDR3 extends over 11 amino acids. CDR3 sequence (DNA): TGCAGCGTTGGGGGGGACGGGGGCTACACCTTC. It yields the protein CSVGGDGGYTF.

This clonotype was seen only a few times. The V gene is TRBV7-9, the J gene TRBJ2-2, with no clear D. This CDR3 is built from 15 residues. V lost 5 bases to trimming and J lost 2 bases, with 12 bases between them. Germline lookup yields CDR1 SEHNR and CDR2 FQNEAQ (reference sequence). CDR3: CASSPYMTNTGELFF. The CDR3 DNA sequence: TGTGCCAGCAGCCCTTACATGACAAACACCGGGGAGCTGTTTTTT.